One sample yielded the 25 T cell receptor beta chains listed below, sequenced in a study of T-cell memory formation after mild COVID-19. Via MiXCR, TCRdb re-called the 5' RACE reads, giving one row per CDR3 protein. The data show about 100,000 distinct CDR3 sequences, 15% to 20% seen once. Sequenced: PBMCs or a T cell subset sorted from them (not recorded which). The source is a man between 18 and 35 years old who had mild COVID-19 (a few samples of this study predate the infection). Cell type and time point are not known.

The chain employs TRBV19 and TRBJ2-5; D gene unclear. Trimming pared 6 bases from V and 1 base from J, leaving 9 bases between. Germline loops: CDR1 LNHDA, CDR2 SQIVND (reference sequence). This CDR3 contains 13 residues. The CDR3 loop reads CASRSLSQETQYF. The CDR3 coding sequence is TGTGCCAGTAGATCGTTGAGCCAAGAGACCCAGTACTTC.

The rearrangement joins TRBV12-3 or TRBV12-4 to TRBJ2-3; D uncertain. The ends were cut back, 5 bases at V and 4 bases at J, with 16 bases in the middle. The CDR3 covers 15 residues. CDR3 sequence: CASSGLDWEPDTQYF. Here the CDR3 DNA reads TGTGCCAGCAGTGGGCTAGATTGGGAACCAGATACGCAGTATTTT.

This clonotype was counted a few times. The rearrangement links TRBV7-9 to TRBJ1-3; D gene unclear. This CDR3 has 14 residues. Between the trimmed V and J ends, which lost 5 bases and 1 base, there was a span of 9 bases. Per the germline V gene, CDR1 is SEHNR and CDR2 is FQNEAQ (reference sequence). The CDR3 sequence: CASSTLQSGNTIYF. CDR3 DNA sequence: TGTGCCAGCAGCACATTACAATCTGGAAACACCATATATTTT.

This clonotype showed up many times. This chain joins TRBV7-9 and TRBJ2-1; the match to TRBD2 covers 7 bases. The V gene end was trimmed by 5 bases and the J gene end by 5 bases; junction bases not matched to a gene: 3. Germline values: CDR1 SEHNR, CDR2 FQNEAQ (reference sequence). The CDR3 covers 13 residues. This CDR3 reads CASSPSGNNEQFF. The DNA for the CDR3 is TGTGCCAGCAGCCCCAGCGGGAACAATGAGCAGTTCTTC.

The CDR3 loop is CASSFTDYGYTF. The CDR3 DNA is TGTGCCAGCAGTTTTACAGACTATGGCTACACCTTC. The V call is TRBV28, the J call TRBJ1-2; D not resolved. Germline V CDR1 and CDR2: MDHEN, SYDVKM. This CDR3 is 12 amino acids long. V shed 3 bases and J shed 3 bases, with 5 bases lying between them.

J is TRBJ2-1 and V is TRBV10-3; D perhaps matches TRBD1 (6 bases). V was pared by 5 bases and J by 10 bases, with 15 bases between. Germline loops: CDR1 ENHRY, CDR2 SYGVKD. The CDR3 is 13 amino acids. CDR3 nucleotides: TGTGCCATCAGTCCAACAGGGCTAGGAGAGCAGTTCTTC. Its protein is CAISPTGLGEQFF.

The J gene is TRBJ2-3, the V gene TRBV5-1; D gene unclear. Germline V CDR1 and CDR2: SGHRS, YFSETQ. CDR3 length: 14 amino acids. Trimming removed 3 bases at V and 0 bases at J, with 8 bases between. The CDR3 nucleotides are TGCGCCAGCAGCTCTACAGACAGCACAGATACGCAGTATTTT. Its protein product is CASSSTDSTDTQYF.

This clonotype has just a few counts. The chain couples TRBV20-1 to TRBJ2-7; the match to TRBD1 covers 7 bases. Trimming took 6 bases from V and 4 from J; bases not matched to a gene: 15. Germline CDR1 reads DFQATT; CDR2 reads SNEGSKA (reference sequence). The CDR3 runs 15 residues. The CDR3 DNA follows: TGCAGTGCGGAAGAATGGACAGGAGCTTCTTACGAGCAGTACTTC. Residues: CSAEEWTGASYEQYF.

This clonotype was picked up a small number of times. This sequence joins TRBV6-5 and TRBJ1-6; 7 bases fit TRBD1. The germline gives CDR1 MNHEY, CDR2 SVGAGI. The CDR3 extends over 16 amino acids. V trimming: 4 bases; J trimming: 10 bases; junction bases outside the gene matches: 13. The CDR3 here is CASSSQSHRGDSPLHF. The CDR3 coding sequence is TGTGCCAGCAGTTCGCAGTCACACAGGGGCGACTCACCCCTCCACTTT.

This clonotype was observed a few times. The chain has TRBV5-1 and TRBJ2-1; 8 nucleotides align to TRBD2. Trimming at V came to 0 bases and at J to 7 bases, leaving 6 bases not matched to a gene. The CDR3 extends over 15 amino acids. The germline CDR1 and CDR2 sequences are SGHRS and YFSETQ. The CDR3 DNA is TGCGCCAGCAGCTTGGAATCTGCGGGGGGTAATGAGCAGTTCTTC. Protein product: CASSLESAGGNEQFF.

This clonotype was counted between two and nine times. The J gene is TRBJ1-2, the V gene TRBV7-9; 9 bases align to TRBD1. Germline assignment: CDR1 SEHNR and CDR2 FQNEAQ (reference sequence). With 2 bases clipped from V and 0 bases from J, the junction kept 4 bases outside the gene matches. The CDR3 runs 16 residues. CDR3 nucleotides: TGTGCCAGCAGCTTAAACAGGGGGCGAACTAACTATGGCTACACCTTC. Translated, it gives CASSLNRGRTNYGYTF. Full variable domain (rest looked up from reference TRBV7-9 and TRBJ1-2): DTGVSQNPRHKITKRGQNVTFRCDPISEHNRLYWYRQTLGQGPEFLTYFQNEAQLEKSRLLSDRFSAERPKGSFSTLEIQRTEQGDSAMYLCASSLNRGRTNYGYTFGSGTRLTVV.

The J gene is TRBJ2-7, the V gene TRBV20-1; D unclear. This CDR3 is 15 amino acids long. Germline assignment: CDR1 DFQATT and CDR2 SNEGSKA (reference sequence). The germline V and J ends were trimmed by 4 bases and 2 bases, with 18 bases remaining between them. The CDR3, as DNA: TGCAGTGCTAATCACGGCCCCGATCCAACCTACGAGCAGTACGTC. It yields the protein CSANHGPDPTYEQYV.

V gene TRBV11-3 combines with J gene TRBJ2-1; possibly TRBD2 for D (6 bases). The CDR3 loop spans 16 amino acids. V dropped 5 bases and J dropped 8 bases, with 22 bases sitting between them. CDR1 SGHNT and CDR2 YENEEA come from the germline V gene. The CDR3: CASSPAGPPRRDEQFF. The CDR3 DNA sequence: TGTGCCAGCAGCCCTGCGGGACCTCCCCGCCGGGATGAGCAGTTCTTC.

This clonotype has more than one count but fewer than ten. As DNA, the CDR3 is TGTGCCAGCAGCCAAGTTGATGCCGAGCAGTACTTC. The encoded protein is CASSQVDAEQYF. This chain joins TRBV3-1 and TRBJ2-7; D is unclear. Germline V gene lookup returns CDR1 LGHDT and CDR2 YNNKEL (reference sequence). The V and J ends lost 1 base and 6 bases respectively, with 7 bases between them. CDR3 length: 12 amino acids.

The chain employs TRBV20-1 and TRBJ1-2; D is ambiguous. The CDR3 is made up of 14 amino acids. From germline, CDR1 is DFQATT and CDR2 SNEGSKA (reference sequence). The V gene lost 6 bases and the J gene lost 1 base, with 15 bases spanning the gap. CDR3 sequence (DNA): TGCAGTGCCCCACGGCCGAGAATTAACTATGGCTACACCTTC. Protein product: CSAPRPRINYGYTF.

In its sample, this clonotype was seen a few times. CDR3 nucleotide sequence: TGTGCCTGGAGTGTAAATCGCATTCAGTACTTC. As protein: CAWSVNRIQYF. The chain couples TRBV30 to TRBJ2-4, with D hard to call. This CDR3 has 11 residues. Germline V gene sequence: CDR1 GTSNPN, CDR2 SVGIG (reference sequence). V was shortened by 0 bases and J by 9 bases, with 6 bases between the two germline ends.

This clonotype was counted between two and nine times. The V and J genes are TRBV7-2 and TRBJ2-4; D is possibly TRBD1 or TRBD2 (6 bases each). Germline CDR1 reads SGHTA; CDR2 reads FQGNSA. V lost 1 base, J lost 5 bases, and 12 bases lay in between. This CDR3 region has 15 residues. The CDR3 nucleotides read TGTGCCAGCAGCTTAGGGCCGGGGGCGGAAAACATTCAGTACTTC. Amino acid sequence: CASSLGPGAENIQYF.

The CDR3 DNA follows: TGTGCCAGCAGCGCTTACACCGGGGAGCTGTTTTTT. Its translation: CASSAYTGELFF. The V call is TRBV7-2, the J call TRBJ2-2; D gene uncertain. V gave up 5 bases and J gave up 3 bases, with 4 bases separating them. The CDR3 consists of 12 residues. Germline CDR1 SGHTA, CDR2 FQGNSA.

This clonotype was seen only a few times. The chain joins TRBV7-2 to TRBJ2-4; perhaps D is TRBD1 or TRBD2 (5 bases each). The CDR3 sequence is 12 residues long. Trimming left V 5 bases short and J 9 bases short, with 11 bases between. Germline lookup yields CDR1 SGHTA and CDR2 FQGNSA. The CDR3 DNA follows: TGTGCCAGCAGCCAGTCGGGGACCATTCAGTACTTC. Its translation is CASSQSGTIQYF.

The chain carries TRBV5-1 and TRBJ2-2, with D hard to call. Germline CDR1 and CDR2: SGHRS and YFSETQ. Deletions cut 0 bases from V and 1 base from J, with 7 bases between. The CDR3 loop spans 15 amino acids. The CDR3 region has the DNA TGCGCCAGCAGCTTGGAGTTGGGGAACACCGGGGAGCTGTTTTTT. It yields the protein CASSLELGNTGELFF. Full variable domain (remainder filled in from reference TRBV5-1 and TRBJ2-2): KAGVTQTPRYLIKTRGQQVTLSCSPISGHRSVSWYQQTPGQGLQFLFEYFSETQRNKGNFPGRFSGRQFSNSRSEMNVSTLELGDSALYLCASSLELGNTGELFFGEGSRLTVL.

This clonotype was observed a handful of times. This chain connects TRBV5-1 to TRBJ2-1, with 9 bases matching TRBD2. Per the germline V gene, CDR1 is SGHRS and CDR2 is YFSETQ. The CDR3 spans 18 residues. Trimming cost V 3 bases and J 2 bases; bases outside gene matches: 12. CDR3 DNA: TGCGCCAGCAGCTCCCGAGGTAGCGGGGGTTCTACCTACAATGAGCAGTTCTTC. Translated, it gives CASSSRGSGGSTYNEQFF.

The CDR3 DNA reads TGTGCCAGCAGTGACTCGATTGGGACGACAGGGTCCTACGAGCAGTACTTC. It yields the protein CASSDSIGTTGSYEQYF. The chain joins TRBV27 to TRBJ2-7; 7 bases line up with TRBD1. This CDR3 region has 17 residues. The germline V gene encodes CDR1 MNHEY and CDR2 SMNVEV (reference sequence). The junction had 14 bases not matched to a gene; V was cut back by 5 bases and J by 1 base.

The CDR3: CASSAGLSQETQYF. Written as DNA, the CDR3 is TGTGCCAGCAGCGCGGGTCTAAGTCAGGAGACCCAGTACTTC. V and J are TRBV9 and TRBJ2-5; D is unresolved. Per germline, CDR1 SGDLS and CDR2 YYNGEE. This CDR3 is built from 14 residues. V gave up 3 bases and J gave up 5 bases, with 14 bases separating them.

The CDR3 loop reads CASSRYAVQGADIQYF. The DNA of the CDR3 is TGTGCCAGCAGTCGTTACGCCGTACAGGGGGCGGACATTCAGTACTTC. The genes are TRBV6-2 or TRBV6-3 and TRBJ2-4; 9 nucleotides agree with TRBD1. Looked up from germline, CDR1 is MNHEY and CDR2 is SVGEGT. The CDR3 spans 16 residues. Germline trimming cut 5 bases from V and 8 bases from J; bases unmatched to any gene: 13.

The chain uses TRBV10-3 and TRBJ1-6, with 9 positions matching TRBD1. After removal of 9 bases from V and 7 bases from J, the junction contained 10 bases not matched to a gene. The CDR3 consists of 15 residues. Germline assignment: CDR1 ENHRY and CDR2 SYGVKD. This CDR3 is CAISTGQGQNSPLHF. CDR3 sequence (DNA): TGTGCCATAAGTACGGGACAGGGCCAAAATTCACCCCTCCACTTT.